The T cell receptor beta chain described here comes from a study of cytotoxic CD8 clonotypes in ibrutinib-treated CLL. About the research overall: In all, 10 to 11 patients were relapsed/refractory, some 14 were treatment-naive and approximately 17 were IGHV unmutated. Study-level results: Clonality at baseline surpassed age-matched healthy donors and tracked circulating CD8+ T-cell counts. Before falling back toward baseline at progression, clonality had risen at the time of ibrutinib response.

Targeted sequencing depth ranged from 1 in 200,000 to 1 in 1 million T cells. The table came from immunoSEQ multiplex PCR; TCRdb's copy has only in-frame clones and leaves some out. Counted here are 150,000 or so clones, approximately 81% occurring once; the ten biggest clones make up 9.5% to 15%. A remark on this clone: Its specificity is not known. An end of the junction does not agree with germline; a read error may underlie this.

The germline gives CDR1 LNHDA, CDR2 SQIVND (reference sequence). The CDR3 totals 12 residues. The sequences come from PBMCs, collected after 12 months of ibrutinib treatment. This TCR was sampled from a human donor with chronic lymphocytic leukemia. This rearrangement joins TRBV19 to TRBJ1-1; D is unclear. DNA of the CDR3: TGTGCCAGTAGTATACCCCATGGGCTGCTTCTCTTT. This encodes CASSIPHGLLLF.